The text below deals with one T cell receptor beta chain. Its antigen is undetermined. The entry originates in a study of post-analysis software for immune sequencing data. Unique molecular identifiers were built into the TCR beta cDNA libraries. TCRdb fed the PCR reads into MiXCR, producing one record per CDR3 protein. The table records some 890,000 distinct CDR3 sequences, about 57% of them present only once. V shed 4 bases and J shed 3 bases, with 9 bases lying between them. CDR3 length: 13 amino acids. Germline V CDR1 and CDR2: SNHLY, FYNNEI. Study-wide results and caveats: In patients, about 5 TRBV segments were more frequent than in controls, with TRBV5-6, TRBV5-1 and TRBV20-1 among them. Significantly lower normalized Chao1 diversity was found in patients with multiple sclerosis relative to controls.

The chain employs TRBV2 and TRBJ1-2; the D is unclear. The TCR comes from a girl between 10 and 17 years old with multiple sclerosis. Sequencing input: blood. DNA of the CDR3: TGTGCCAGCAGTGTGCGGGCCGACTATGGCTACACCTTC. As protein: CASSVRADYGYTF.